Listed here are 5 T cell receptor beta chains from one sample, sequenced in a study of blood T cells in healthy people across ages. PCR was performed a second time for 7 to 11 cycles using a sample-barcoded 5' primer and a J-beta primer mix. TCRdb reprocessed the 5' RACE reads via MiXCR and lists one record per CDR3 protein. The sample gives roughly 860,000 distinct CDR3 sequences, 60% to 80% of which show up once; 28% is in the top ten. The sample was blood. The receptors were gathered from a man in his thirties or forties in good health.

Only a few counts were recorded for this clonotype. This chain connects TRBV5-1 to TRBJ1-2, with TRBD1 identical over 9 bases. Germline assignment: CDR1 SGHRS and CDR2 YFSETQ. CDR3 length equals 15 residues. Germline trimming cut 4 bases from V and 3 bases from J; bases unmatched to any gene: 7. CDR3 sequence (DNA): TGCGCCAGCAGCCAAACCGGACAGGGGTACTATGGCTACACCTTC. It specifies CASSQTGQGYYGYTF. Drawing the rest from reference TRBV5-1 and TRBJ1-2, the complete variable domain is KAGVTQTPRYLIKTRGQQVTLSCSPISGHRSVSWYQQTPGQGLQFLFEYFSETQRNKGNFPGRFSGRQFSNSRSEMNVSTLELGDSALYLCASSQTGQGYYGYTFGSGTRLTVV.

For the CDR3, the DNA is TGCAGTGCTAGGGCAAGCGTTTACAATGAGCAGTTCTTC. This encodes CSARASVYNEQFF. The rearrangement joins TRBV20-1 to TRBJ2-1; D not resolved. V was cut by 3 bases and J by 4 bases, with 10 bases left in between. This CDR3 contains 13 residues. Germline CDR1 DFQATT, CDR2 SNEGSKA (reference sequence).

This clonotype was seen only once. The chain is built from TRBV20-1 and TRBJ1-2; 12 bases align to TRBD1. V dropped 0 bases and J dropped 7; count of bases not matched to a gene: 6. CDR1 DFQATT and CDR2 SNEGSKA come from the germline V gene (reference sequence). The CDR3 is 15 amino acids. The CDR3 DNA is TGCAGTGCTAGAGATCCGGGACAGGGGGCCTTTGGCTACACCTTC. This gives the protein CSARDPGQGAFGYTF.

The V call is TRBV7-2, the J call TRBJ1-4; no definite D call. The CDR3 runs 15 residues. V lost 2 bases and J lost 4, with 11 bases in between. Germline CDR1 is SGHTA and CDR2 is FQGNSA. This chain's CDR3 is CASSLQGMGNEKLFF. The CDR3 coding sequence is TGTGCCAGCAGCTTACAAGGCATGGGTAATGAAAAACTGTTTTTT.

This chain links TRBV7-2 with TRBJ2-7; D perhaps matches TRBD2 (6 bases). Deletions cut 5 bases from V and 10 bases from J, with 24 bases between. The CDR3 has 15 residues. Per the germline V gene, CDR1 is SGHTA and CDR2 is FQGNSA. This chain's CDR3 is CASSLSGGTLDTQYF. DNA for the CDR3: TGTGCCAGCAGCCTAAGTGGCGGGACTCTAGATACCCAGTACTTC.